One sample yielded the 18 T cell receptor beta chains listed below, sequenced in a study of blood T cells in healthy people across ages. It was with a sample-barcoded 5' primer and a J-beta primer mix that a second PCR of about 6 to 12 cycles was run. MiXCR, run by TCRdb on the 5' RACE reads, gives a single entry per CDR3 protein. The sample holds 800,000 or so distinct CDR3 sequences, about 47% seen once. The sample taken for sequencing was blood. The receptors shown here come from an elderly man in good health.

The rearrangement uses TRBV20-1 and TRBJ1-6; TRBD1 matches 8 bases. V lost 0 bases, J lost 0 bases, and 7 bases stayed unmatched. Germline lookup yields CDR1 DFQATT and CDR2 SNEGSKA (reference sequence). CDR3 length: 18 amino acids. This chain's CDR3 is CSAREPRTGSSYNSPLHF. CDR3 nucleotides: TGCAGTGCTAGAGAACCCCGGACAGGGAGCTCCTATAATTCACCCCTCCACTTT.

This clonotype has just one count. The CDR3 DNA is TGTGCCAGCAGCTTAACCTGGAGGGGCCTTAGGGCCTCCTATAATTCACCCCTCCACTTT. It codes for CASSLTWRGLRASYNSPLHF. This sequence joins TRBV7-8 and TRBJ1-6; D possibly corresponds to TRBD1 (5 bases). V dropped 2 bases and J dropped 0 bases, with 20 bases sitting between them. The CDR3 length is 20 residues. Germline V gives CDR1 SGHVS, CDR2 FQNEAQ.

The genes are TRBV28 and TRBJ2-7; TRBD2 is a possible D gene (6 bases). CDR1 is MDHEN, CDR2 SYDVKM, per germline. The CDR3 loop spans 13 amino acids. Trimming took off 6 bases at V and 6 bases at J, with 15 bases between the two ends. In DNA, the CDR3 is TGTGCCAGCAGAACGGAGGGCCCTCTCGAGCAGTACTTC. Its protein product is CASRTEGPLEQYF.

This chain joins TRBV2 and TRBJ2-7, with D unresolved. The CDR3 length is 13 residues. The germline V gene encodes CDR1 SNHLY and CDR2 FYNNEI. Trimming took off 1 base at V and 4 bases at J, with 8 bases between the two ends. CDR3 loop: CASSEGVSYEQYF. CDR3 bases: TGTGCCAGCAGTGAAGGGGTCAGTTACGAGCAGTACTTC.

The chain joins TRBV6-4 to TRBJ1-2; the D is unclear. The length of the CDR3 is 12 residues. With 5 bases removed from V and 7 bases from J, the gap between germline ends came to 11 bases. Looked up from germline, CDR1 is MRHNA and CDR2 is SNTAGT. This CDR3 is CASSRRGSGYTF. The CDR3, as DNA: TGTGCCAGCAGTCGACGTGGCTCTGGCTACACCTTC.

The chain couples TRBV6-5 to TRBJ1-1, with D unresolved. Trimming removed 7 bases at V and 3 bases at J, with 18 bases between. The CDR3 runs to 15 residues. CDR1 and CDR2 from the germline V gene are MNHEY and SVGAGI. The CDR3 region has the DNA TGTGCCAGCACCCCAAGGCCCATTCCTGACACTGAAGCTTTCTTT. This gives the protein CASTPRPIPDTEAFF.

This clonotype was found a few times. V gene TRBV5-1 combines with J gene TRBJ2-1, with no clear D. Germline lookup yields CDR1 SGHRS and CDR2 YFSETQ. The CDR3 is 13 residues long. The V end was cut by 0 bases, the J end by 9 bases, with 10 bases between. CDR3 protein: CASSLAIGAEQFF. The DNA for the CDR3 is TGCGCCAGCAGCTTGGCCATAGGTGCTGAGCAGTTCTTC.

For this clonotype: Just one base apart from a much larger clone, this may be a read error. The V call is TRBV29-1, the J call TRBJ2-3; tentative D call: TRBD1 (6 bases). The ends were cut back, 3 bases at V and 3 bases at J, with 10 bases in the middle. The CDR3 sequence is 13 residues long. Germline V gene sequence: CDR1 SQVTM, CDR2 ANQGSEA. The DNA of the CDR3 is TGCAGCGTTGATGGGGGCGGGACAGATACGCAGTATTTT. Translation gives CSVDGGGTDTQYF.

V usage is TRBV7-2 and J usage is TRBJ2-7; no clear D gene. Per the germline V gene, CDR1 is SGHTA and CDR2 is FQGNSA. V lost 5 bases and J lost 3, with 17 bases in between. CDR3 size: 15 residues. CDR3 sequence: CASSHGLGIFYEQYF. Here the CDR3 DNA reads TGTGCCAGCAGCCACGGTTTGGGTATTTTCTACGAGCAGTACTTC.

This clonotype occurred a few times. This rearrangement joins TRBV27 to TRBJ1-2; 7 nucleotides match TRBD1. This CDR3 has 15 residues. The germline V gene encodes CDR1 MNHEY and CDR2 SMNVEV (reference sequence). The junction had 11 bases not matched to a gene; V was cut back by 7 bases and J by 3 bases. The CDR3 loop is CASKPTGDFYYGYTF. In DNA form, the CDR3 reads TGTGCCAGCAAGCCAACAGGGGATTTTTACTATGGCTACACCTTC.

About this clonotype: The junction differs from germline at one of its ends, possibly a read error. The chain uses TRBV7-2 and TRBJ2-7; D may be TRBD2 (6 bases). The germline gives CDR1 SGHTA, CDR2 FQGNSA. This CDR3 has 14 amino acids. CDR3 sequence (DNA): TGTGCCAGCAGCCGGGGCGGGAACTCCCACGAGCAGTACTTC. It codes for CASSRGGNSHEQYF.

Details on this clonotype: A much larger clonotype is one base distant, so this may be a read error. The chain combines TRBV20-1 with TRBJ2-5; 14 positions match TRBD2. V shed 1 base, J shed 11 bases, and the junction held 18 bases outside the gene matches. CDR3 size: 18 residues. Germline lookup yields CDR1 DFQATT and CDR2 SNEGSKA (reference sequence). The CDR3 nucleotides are TGCAGTGCTAGAGTTGGGACTAGCGGGAGCCGATCCTACAATGAGCAGTACTTC. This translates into CSARVGTSGSRSYNEQYF.

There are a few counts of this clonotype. The CDR3 reads CASSSTGGGGANVLTF. The DNA for the CDR3 is TGTGCCAGCAGTTCTACAGGGGGCGGTGGGGCCAACGTCCTGACTTTC. This chain joins TRBV28 and TRBJ2-6, with TRBD1 identical over 9 bases. Per germline, CDR1 MDHEN and CDR2 SYDVKM. The CDR3 extends over 16 amino acids. The V segment lost 4 bases and the J segment 3 bases; nucleotides outside the gene matches: 4.

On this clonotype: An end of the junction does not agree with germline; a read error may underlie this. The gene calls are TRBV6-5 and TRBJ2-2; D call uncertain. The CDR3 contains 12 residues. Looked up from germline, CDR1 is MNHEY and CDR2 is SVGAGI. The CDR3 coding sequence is TGTGCCAGCAGATACTACACCGGGGAGCTGTTTTTT. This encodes CASRYYTGELFF.

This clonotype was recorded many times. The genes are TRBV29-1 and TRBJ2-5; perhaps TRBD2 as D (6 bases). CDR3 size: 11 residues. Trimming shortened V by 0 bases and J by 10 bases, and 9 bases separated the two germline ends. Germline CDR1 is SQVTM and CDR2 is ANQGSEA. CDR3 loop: CSVEDGEDQYF. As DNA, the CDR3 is TGCAGCGTTGAAGATGGGGAGGACCAGTACTTC.

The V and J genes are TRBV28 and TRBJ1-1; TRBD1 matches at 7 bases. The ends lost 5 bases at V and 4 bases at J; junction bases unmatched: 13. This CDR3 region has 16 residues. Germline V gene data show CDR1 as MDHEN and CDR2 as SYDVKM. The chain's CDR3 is CASSPPAQQGLTEAFF. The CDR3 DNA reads TGTGCCAGCAGTCCCCCCGCGCAACAGGGGCTCACTGAAGCTTTCTTT.

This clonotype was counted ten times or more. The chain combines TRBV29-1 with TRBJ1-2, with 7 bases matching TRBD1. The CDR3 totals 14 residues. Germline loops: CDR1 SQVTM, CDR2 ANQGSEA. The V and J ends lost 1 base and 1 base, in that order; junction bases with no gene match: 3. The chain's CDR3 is CSVEAWDSNYGYTF. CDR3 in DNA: TGCAGCGTTGAAGCCTGGGACAGTAACTATGGCTACACCTTC.

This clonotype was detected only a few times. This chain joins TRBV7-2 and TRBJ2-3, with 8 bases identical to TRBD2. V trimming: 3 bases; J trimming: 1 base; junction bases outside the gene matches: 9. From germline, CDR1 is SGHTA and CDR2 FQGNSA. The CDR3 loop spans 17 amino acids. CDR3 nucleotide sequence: TGTGCCAGCAGCTTGAACATAGCGGGAAGTGGCACAGATACGCAGTATTTT. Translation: CASSLNIAGSGTDTQYF.